These 22 T cell receptor beta chains originate from one sample sequenced in a study of OX40 agonist ivuxolimab in advanced cancers. Using immunoSEQ multiplex PCR, the repertoire was profiled, and TCRdb retains in-frame clones only, with some absent. The table includes approximately 80,000 clones, about 85% detected once. The sample consisted of CD4+ or CD8+ T cells sorted from blood, taken in a trial of the OX40 agonist ivuxolimab. These receptors came from an adult with an advanced solid tumor such as melanoma, head and neck, liver or kidney cancer.

J is TRBJ2-1 and V is TRBV9; perhaps D is TRBD1 or TRBD2 (5 bases each). Germline V lookup: CDR1 SGDLS, CDR2 YYNGEE. This CDR3 is built from 15 residues. Trimming took off 2 bases at V and 7 bases at J, with 16 bases between the two ends. The CDR3 loop is CASSVLGEILNEQFF. The CDR3 DNA is TGTGCCAGCAGCGTCTTGGGGGAGATATTGAATGAGCAGTTCTTC. The full variable domain, completed using reference TRBV9 and TRBJ2-1, is DSGVTQTPKHLITATGQRVTLRCSPRSGDLSVYWYQQSLDQGLQFLIQYYNGEERAKGNILERFSAQQFPDLHSELNLSSLELGDSALYFCASSVLGEILNEQFFGPGTRLTVL.

A single count supports this clone. This may be a read error, as it is one base from a much larger clone. This chain uses TRBV13 with TRBJ2-7; D is perhaps TRBD1 or TRBD2 (5 bases each). V was cut by 2 bases and J by 0 bases, with 8 bases left in between. Germline V gene lookup returns CDR1 PRHDT and CDR2 FYEKMQ (reference sequence). The CDR3 runs to 14 residues. The CDR3 DNA follows: TGTGCCAGCAGCTTAACCGGGACCTCCTACGAGCAGTACTTC. It is translated as CASSLTGTSYEQYF.

J is TRBJ2-3 and V is TRBV5-1, with 8 bases aligning to TRBD2. V dropped 4 bases and J dropped 2; count of bases not matched to a gene: 6. The CDR3 loop spans 15 amino acids. Germline V gene data show CDR1 as SGHRS and CDR2 as YFSETQ. CDR3 in amino acids: CASSPPAGDTDTQYF. In DNA, the CDR3 is TGCGCCAGCAGCCCCCCAGCGGGAGACACAGATACGCAGTATTTT. The whole variable domain, filled in from reference TRBV5-1 and TRBJ2-3, reads KAGVTQTPRYLIKTRGQQVTLSCSPISGHRSVSWYQQTPGQGLQFLFEYFSETQRNKGNFPGRFSGRQFSNSRSEMNVSTLELGDSALYLCASSPPAGDTDTQYFGPGTRLTVL.

Only one count was recorded for this clone. This chain connects TRBV6-1 to TRBJ1-5; 7 positions match TRBD1. Germline-derived CDR1 and CDR2 are MNHNS and SASEGT. V trimming: 5 bases; J trimming: 5 bases; junction bases outside the gene matches: 6. The CDR3 loop spans 14 amino acids. The CDR3 nucleotides read TGTGCCAGCAGTCCTGACAGGGAGGATCAGCCCCAGCATTTT. It encodes CASSPDREDQPQHF.

The chain couples TRBV18 to TRBJ1-2, with D tentatively TRBD1 (5 bases). The V and J ends lost 3 bases and 8 bases respectively, with 13 bases between them. CDR1 KGHSH and CDR2 LQKENI come from the germline V gene. This CDR3 has 13 residues. CDR3 in DNA: TGTGCCAGCTCACCCACAGGCTTTTGGGGCTACACCTTC. Encoded protein: CASSPTGFWGYTF.

The rearrangement links TRBV5-1 to TRBJ2-5; TRBD1 matches 7 bases. Germline values: CDR1 SGHRS, CDR2 YFSETQ. Trimming took 0 bases from V and 5 from J; bases not matched to a gene: 4. The CDR3 covers 14 residues. CDR3 protein: CASSLGQGVETQYF. In DNA, the CDR3 is TGCGCCAGCAGCTTGGGACAGGGAGTCGAGACCCAGTACTTC.

The chain combines TRBV19 with TRBJ2-1; maybe TRBD2 (5 bases). From germline, CDR1 is LNHDA and CDR2 SQIVND (reference sequence). V lost 1 base and J lost 7, with 5 bases in between. The CDR3 runs 12 residues. The CDR3 DNA reads as TGTGCCAGTAGTATAGGCGGGAATGAGCAGTTCTTC. Its protein product is CASSIGGNEQFF.

The chain is built from TRBV28 and TRBJ1-1; no clear D gene. V lost 10 bases to trimming and J lost 5 bases, with 29 bases between them. The CDR3 covers 17 residues. From germline, CDR1 is MDHEN and CDR2 SYDVKM. CDR3 sequence (DNA): TGTGCCACCAGCAGGAGGCCGTTTAGCCAAACGGGGACTGAAGCTTTCTTT. This translates into CATSRRPFSQTGTEAFF.

The chain carries TRBV28 and TRBJ2-7, with TRBD1 matching 9 bases. Trimming removed 4 bases from V and 4 bases from J; junction bases left unmatched: 8. Germline lookup yields CDR1 MDHEN and CDR2 SYDVKM. The CDR3 extends over 15 amino acids. The chain's CDR3 is CASSSSDRGVYEQYF. The CDR3 coding sequence is TGTGCCAGCAGTTCCTCGGACAGGGGCGTTTACGAGCAGTACTTC.

The V gene is TRBV10-2, the J gene TRBJ2-7; D is uncertain. Trimming cost V 7 bases and J 3 bases, with 13 bases left between them. This CDR3 is 13 amino acids long. The germline gives CDR1 WSHSY, CDR2 SAAADI. The CDR3: CASTERGGYEQYF. CDR3 sequence (DNA): TGCGCCAGCACCGAACGTGGCGGCTACGAGCAGTACTTC.

The chain has TRBV6-1 and TRBJ2-1; D may be TRBD1 (6 bases). V was shortened by 8 bases and J by 7 bases, with 9 bases between the two germline ends. CDR1 is MNHNS and CDR2 is SASEGT in the germline V gene. CDR3 size: 11 residues. CDR3 amino acids: CASQRGNEQFF. DNA of the CDR3: TGTGCCAGCCAAAGGGGGAATGAGCAGTTCTTC.

The V gene is TRBV7-2, the J gene TRBJ1-5; tentatively, D is TRBD1 (5 bases). The CDR3 is made up of 15 amino acids. CDR1 is SGHTA and CDR2 is FQGNSA in the germline V gene. Trimming removed 2 bases at V and 5 bases at J, with 13 bases between. CDR3 nucleotides: TGTGCCAGCAGCTTATATCTGGGGGTGGATCAGCCCCAGCATTTT. Protein: CASSLYLGVDQPQHF. The complete variable domain, with remaining parts taken from reference TRBV7-2 and TRBJ1-5, reads GAGVSQSPSNKVTEKGKDVELRCDPISGHTALYWYRQSLGQGLEFLIYFQGNSAPDKSGLPSDRFSAERTGGSVSTLTIQRTQQEDSAVYLCASSLYLGVDQPQHFGDGTRLSIL.

The chain combines TRBV30 with TRBJ2-7; tentatively, D is TRBD1 (5 bases). Trimming removed 2 bases from V and 0 bases from J, with 14 bases in between. Germline values: CDR1 GTSNPN, CDR2 SVGIG (reference sequence). The CDR3 extends over 15 amino acids. The CDR3 is CAWSIYDRNSYEQYF. The CDR3 DNA follows: TGTGCCTGGAGTATCTACGACAGAAACTCCTACGAGCAGTACTTC.

The chain carries TRBV2 and TRBJ1-2, with 10 bases lining up with TRBD1. The CDR3 spans 15 residues. V lost 0 bases to trimming and J lost 7 bases; unmatched junction nucleotides: 5. From germline, CDR1 is SNHLY and CDR2 FYNNEI. The CDR3 region is CASSEARQGAIGYTF. The CDR3 bases are TGTGCCAGCAGTGAAGCTCGACAGGGGGCGATTGGCTACACCTTC.

This sequence joins TRBV2 and TRBJ1-1; unclear D gene. CDR1 and CDR2 from the germline V gene are SNHLY and FYNNEI. V lost 3 bases, J lost 1 base, and 9 bases lay in between. The CDR3 is 14 amino acids. The CDR3 DNA follows: TGTGCCAGCAGTGAGAGGGAATCGAACACTGAAGCTTTCTTT. Translation: CASSERESNTEAFF.

The chain is built from TRBV7-2 and TRBJ2-7; 10 positions agree with TRBD2. The CDR3 contains 15 residues. The germline V gene has CDR1 SGHTA and CDR2 FQGNSA. Losses at the gene ends were 5 bases for V and 0 bases for J; bases not matched to a gene: 4. CDR3 nucleotides: TGTGCCAGCAGCGATCTAGCGGGAGACTCCTACGAGCAGTACTTC. It specifies CASSDLAGDSYEQYF.

The chain recombines TRBV7-9 with TRBJ1-1; maybe TRBD1 (5 bases). Trimming took off 5 bases at V and 8 bases at J, with 24 bases between the two ends. The CDR3 runs 16 residues. Germline lookup yields CDR1 SEHNR and CDR2 FQNEAQ (reference sequence). CDR3: CASSPLEGRNKKEAFF. The CDR3 bases are TGTGCCAGCAGCCCTTTGGAGGGACGGAACAAGAAGGAAGCTTTCTTT.

There are a few counts of this clone. The chain has TRBV28 and TRBJ1-5, with D hard to call. The CDR3 has 12 amino acids. Trimming cost V 6 bases and J 3 bases, with 6 bases left between them. Germline CDR1 is MDHEN and CDR2 is SYDVKM. The CDR3 sequence: CASRLNNQPQHF. The CDR3 region has the DNA TGTGCCAGCAGACTTAACAATCAGCCCCAGCATTTT.

This clone is labeled medium-sized. The chain has TRBV27 and TRBJ1-2, with D possibly TRBD1 on 6 matching bases. V was trimmed by 8 bases and J by 2 bases, leaving 12 bases between them. Germline V gene lookup returns CDR1 MNHEY and CDR2 SMNVEV (reference sequence). The CDR3 runs 13 residues. In DNA, the CDR3 is TGTGCCAGCTCGGACAGCCCCAACTATGGCTACACCTTC. The encoded protein is CASSDSPNYGYTF.

The chain is built from TRBV10-3 and TRBJ2-7, with TRBD1 matching over 7 bases. Per germline, CDR1 ENHRY and CDR2 SYGVKD. V lost 2 bases, J lost 2 bases, and 9 bases stayed unmatched. CDR3 length: 16 amino acids. The CDR3, as DNA: TGTGCCATCAGTGAGGGTGACAGGGCCTTCACCTACGAGCAGTACTTC. Protein product: CAISEGDRAFTYEQYF.

To note about this clone: Its ends do not fully match the called genes, so a read error is possible. The chain carries TRBV7-7 and TRBJ2-2, with 8 bases fitting TRBD2. Germline V lookup: CDR1 SSHAT, CDR2 FNYEAQ (reference sequence). CDR3 length: 17 amino acids. CDR3 in amino acids: CASSLTISGINTGELFF. CDR3 in DNA: TGTGCTAGCAGCTTGACAATTAGCGGGATCAACACCGGGGAGCTGTTTTTT. The variable domain in full, with the rest retrieved from reference TRBV7-7 and TRBJ2-2, is GAGVSQSPRYKVTKRGQDVTLRCDPISSHATLYWYQQALGQGPEFLTYFNYEAQPDKSGLPSDRFSAERPEGSISTLTIQRTEQRDSAMYRCASSLTISGINTGELFFGEGSRLTVL.

This clone was seen once. The sample has other DNA sequences that encode this CDR3 too. This chain joins TRBV6-6 and TRBJ2-1; a weak D match, TRBD2 (5 bases). The CDR3 is 15 amino acids. Germline-derived CDR1 and CDR2 are MNHNY and SVGAGI (reference sequence). Trimming took off 5 bases at V and 0 bases at J, with 11 bases between the two ends. In DNA, the CDR3 is TGTGCCAGCAGTCCAGGACTCAGCTCCTACAATGAGCAGTTCTTC. Its protein is CASSPGLSSYNEQFF.